This TCR beta chain originates from a study of blood T cell repertoires in COVID-19. Study in general: Material from acute and convalescent COVID-19 was sourced from the United States, Italy and Spain. PBMCs, B-cell-depleted T cells, or T cells were the source of the cDNA or gDNA that made up the material.

This clone was observed a handful of times. With 5 bases removed from V and 7 bases from J, the gap between germline ends came to 12 bases. CDR1 is SNHLY and CDR2 is FYNNEI in the germline V gene. The CDR3 has 13 residues. Per the authors' pipeline: Using reference gene primer amplification, nucleated cell counts were estimated. Method: immunoSEQ multiplex PCR; TCRdb's copy keeps in-frame clones and lacks some. V, J and clone size derive from that table, while D and trimming were established from the DNA sequence. The sample lists just under 100,000 clones, roughly 84% occurring once. This chain links TRBV2 with TRBJ2-1, with D possibly being TRBD2 (6 bases). The TCR comes from a woman aged 55-75 years in a cohort sampled during active or convalescent COVID-19. The sample consisted of peripheral blood. The CDR3 is CASSRDLGNEQFF. The CDR3 DNA is TGTGCCAGCAGTCGGGACTTGGGGAATGAGCAGTTCTTC.